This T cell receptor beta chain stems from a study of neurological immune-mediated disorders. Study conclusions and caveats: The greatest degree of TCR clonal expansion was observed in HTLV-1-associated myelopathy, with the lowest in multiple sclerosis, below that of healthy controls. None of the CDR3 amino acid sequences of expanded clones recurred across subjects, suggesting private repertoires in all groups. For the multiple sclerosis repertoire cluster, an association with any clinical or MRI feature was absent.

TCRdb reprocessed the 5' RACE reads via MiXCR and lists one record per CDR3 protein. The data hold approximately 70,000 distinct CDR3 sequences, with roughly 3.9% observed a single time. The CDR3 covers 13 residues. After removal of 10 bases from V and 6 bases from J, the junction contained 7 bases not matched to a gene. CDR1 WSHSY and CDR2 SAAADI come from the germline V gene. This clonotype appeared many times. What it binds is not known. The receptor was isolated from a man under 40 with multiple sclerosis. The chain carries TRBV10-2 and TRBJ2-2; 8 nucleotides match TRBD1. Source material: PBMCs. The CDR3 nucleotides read TGCGCCACCCTAGGACAGGGTCCCGGGGAGCTGTTTTTT. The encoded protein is CATLGQGPGELFF.